The next 11 T cell receptor beta chains were all read from a single sample in a study of blood T cell repertoires in COVID-19. Here immunoSEQ multiplex PCR was the method, and the copy in TCRdb shows in-frame clones only, minus some. This table has 230,000 or so clones, approximately 84% appearing once. The sequenced material came from peripheral blood. The receptor set was obtained from a middle-aged man with active or convalescent COVID-19.

The genes are TRBV28 and TRBJ1-3; TRBD1 matches 8 bases. This CDR3 is built from 14 residues. V lost 7 bases to trimming and J lost 7 bases; unmatched junction nucleotides: 9. Germline-derived CDR1 and CDR2 are MDHEN and SYDVKM. The CDR3 sequence is CASNGQGIANTIYF. CDR3 nucleotide sequence: TGTGCCAGCAACGGACAGGGAATAGCTAACACCATATATTTT.

V gene TRBV7-9 combines with J gene TRBJ1-1, with unresolved D. Germline-derived CDR1 and CDR2 are SEHNR and FQNEAQ (reference sequence). The CDR3 spans 15 residues. V shed 9 bases and J shed 5 bases, with 22 bases lying between them. This CDR3 reads CASQQPRGWGTEAFF. The CDR3 DNA reads as TGTGCCAGTCAGCAACCGCGGGGTTGGGGTACTGAAGCTTTCTTT.

The CDR3 region is CASSSGWGEKLFF. The CDR3 bases are TGCGCCAGCAGCTCAGGGTGGGGTGAAAAACTGTTTTTT. The chain carries TRBV5-1 and TRBJ1-4, with D perhaps TRBD1 (5 bases). This CDR3 has 13 residues. Germline lookup yields CDR1 SGHRS and CDR2 YFSETQ. V was pared by 3 bases and J by 7 bases, with 10 bases between. The variable domain in full, completed from reference TRBV5-1 and TRBJ1-4, reads KAGVTQTPRYLIKTRGQQVTLSCSPISGHRSVSWYQQTPGQGLQFLFEYFSETQRNKGNFPGRFSGRQFSNSRSEMNVSTLELGDSALYLCASSSGWGEKLFFGSGTQLSVL.

This chain joins TRBV7-6 and TRBJ2-1, with TRBD2 identical over 9 bases. V lost 3 bases, J lost 8 bases, and 11 bases stayed unmatched. Looked up from germline, CDR1 is SGHVS and CDR2 is FNYEAQ. The CDR3 covers 16 residues. CDR3 residues: CASSLGSGGPWDEQFF. CDR3 nucleotide sequence: TGTGCCAGCAGCTTGGGTAGCGGGGGCCCGTGGGATGAGCAGTTCTTC. Filled out from reference TRBV7-6 and TRBJ2-1, the complete variable domain reads GAGVSQSPRYKVTKRGQDVALRCDPISGHVSLYWYRQALGQGPEFLTYFNYEAQQDKSGLPNDRFSAERPEGSISTLTIQRTEQRDSAMYRCASSLGSGGPWDEQFFGPGTRLTVL.

This sequence joins TRBV29-1 and TRBJ1-2; D possibly corresponds to TRBD1 (5 bases). This CDR3 is 11 amino acids long. Germline loops: CDR1 SQVTM, CDR2 ANQGSEA. V dropped 4 bases and J dropped 6 bases, with 9 bases sitting between them. The CDR3 DNA reads as TGCAGCGTTGGCAGGGAGGATGGCTACACCTTC. Encoded protein: CSVGREDGYTF.

The CDR3 reads CAVEGGATYNSPLHF. As DNA, the CDR3 is TGTGCCGTGGAAGGGGGGGCCACCTATAATTCACCCCTCCACTTT. The chain carries TRBV28 and TRBJ1-6; TRBD1 is a possible D gene (6 bases). Germline V gene lookup returns CDR1 MDHEN and CDR2 SYDVKM. The CDR3 contains 15 residues. V lost 11 bases, J lost 2 bases, and 16 bases lay in between.

The chain employs TRBV9 and TRBJ2-1, with D possibly being TRBD2 (5 bases). CDR3 length: 15 residues. Germline CDR1 and CDR2: SGDLS and YYNGEE. The V and J ends lost 6 bases and 1 base respectively, with 14 bases between them. The CDR3 protein is CASTDGTGSYNEQFF. The CDR3 nucleotides read TGTGCCAGCACGGATGGAACGGGATCCTACAATGAGCAGTTCTTC.

The V and J genes are TRBV19 and TRBJ2-7; TRBD1 might be the D (5 bases). This CDR3 has 11 amino acids. Germline V lookup: CDR1 LNHDA, CDR2 SQIVND (reference sequence). Trimming shortened V by 9 bases and J by 6 bases, and 12 bases separated the two germline ends. In nucleotides, the CDR3 is TGTGCCAGCATTAAGGGGCCCGAGCAGTACTTC. Translating it yields CASIKGPEQYF. Full variable domain (rest looked up from reference TRBV19 and TRBJ2-7): DGGITQSPKYLFRKEGQNVTLSCEQNLNHDAMYWYRQDPGQGLRLIYYSQIVNDFQKGDIAEGYSVSREKKESFPLTVTSAQKNPTAFYLCASIKGPEQYFGPGTRLTVT.

The chain combines TRBV28 with TRBJ1-1; TRBD1 is a possible D gene (6 bases). There are 12 residues in the CDR3. Deletions cut 2 bases from V and 7 bases from J, with 8 bases between. The germline V gene has CDR1 MDHEN and CDR2 SYDVKM. CDR3 nucleotides: TGTGCCAGCAGTTTAACGGACAGTGAAGCTTTCTTT. Translated: CASSLTDSEAFF.

J is TRBJ2-4 and V is TRBV6-1; D perhaps matches TRBD1 (6 bases). The CDR3 runs to 16 residues. V shed 2 bases and J shed 2 bases, with 13 bases lying between them. Germline loops: CDR1 MNHNS, CDR2 SASEGT. The CDR3 sequence is CASSELWGPTKNIQYF. The DNA of the CDR3 is TGTGCCAGCAGTGAACTATGGGGGCCTACCAAAAACATTCAGTACTTC.

The gene calls are TRBV14 and TRBJ2-4; 9 bases are shared with TRBD2. The V gene's germline CDR1 is SGHDN and CDR2 FVKESK. The CDR3 contains 18 residues. With V trimmed by 3 bases and J by 1 base, 10 bases remained unmatched. The CDR3 coding sequence is TGTGCCAGCAGCCAGGACATAGGGACTAGCTGGGCCAAAAACATTCAGTACTTC. As protein: CASSQDIGTSWAKNIQYF.